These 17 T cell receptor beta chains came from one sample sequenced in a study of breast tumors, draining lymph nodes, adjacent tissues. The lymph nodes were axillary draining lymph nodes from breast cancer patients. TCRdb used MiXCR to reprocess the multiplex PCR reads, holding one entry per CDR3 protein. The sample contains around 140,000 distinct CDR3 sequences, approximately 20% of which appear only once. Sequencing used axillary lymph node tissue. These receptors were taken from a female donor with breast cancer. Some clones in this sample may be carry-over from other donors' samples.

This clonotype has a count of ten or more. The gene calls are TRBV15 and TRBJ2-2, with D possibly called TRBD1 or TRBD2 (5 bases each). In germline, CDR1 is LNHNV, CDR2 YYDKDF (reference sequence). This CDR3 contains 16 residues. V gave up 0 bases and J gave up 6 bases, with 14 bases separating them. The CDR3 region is CATSRDQARGAGELFF. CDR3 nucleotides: TGTGCCACCAGCAGAGATCAGGCTAGAGGGGCCGGGGAGCTGTTTTTT.

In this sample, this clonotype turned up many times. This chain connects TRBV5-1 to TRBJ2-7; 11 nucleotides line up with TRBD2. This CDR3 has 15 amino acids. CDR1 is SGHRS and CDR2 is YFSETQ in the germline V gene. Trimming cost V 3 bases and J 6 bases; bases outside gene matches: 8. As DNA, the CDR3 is TGCGCCAGCAGCTCGGGCCTAGCGGGAGGACTCGAGCAGTACTTC. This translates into CASSSGLAGGLEQYF.

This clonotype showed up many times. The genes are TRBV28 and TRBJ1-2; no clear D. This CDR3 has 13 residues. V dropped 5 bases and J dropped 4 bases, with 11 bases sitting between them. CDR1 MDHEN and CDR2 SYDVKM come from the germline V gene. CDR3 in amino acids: CASSLTNFYGYTF. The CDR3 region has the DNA TGTGCCAGCAGTCTGACAAATTTCTATGGCTACACCTTC.

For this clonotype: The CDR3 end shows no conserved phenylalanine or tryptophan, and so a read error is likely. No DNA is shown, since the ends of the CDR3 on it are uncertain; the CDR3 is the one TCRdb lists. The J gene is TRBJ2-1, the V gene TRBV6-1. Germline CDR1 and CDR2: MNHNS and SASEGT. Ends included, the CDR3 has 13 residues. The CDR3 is CASSEARYNEQLL.

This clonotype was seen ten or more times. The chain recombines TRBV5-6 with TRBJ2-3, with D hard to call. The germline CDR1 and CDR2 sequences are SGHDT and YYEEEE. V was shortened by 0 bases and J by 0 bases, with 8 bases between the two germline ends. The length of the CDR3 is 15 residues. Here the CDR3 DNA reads TGTGCCAGCAGCTTGGAAGGTGTCAGCACAGATACGCAGTATTTT. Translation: CASSLEGVSTDTQYF.

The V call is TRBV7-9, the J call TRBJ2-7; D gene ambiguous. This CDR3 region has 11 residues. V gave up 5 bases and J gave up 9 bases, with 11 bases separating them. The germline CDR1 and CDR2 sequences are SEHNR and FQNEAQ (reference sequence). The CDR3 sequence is CASSRGHVQYF. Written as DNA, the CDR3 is TGTGCCAGCAGCCGAGGTCACGTGCAGTACTTC.

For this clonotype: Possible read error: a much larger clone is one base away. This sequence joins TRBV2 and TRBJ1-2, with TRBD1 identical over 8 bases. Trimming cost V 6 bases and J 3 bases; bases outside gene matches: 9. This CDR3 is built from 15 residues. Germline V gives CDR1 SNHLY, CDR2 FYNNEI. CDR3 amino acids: CASSQTGETYYGYTF. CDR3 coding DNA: TGTGCCAGCAGCCAGACAGGGGAGACTTACTATGGCTACACCTTC.

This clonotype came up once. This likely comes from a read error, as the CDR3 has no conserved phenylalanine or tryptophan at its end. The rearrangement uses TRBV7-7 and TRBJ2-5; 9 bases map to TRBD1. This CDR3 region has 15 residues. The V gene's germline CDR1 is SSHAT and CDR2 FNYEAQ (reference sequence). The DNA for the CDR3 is TGCGCCAGCAGCGCGGGACAGGGCTACCGGGAGACCCAGTACTCC. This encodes CASSAGQGYRETQYS.

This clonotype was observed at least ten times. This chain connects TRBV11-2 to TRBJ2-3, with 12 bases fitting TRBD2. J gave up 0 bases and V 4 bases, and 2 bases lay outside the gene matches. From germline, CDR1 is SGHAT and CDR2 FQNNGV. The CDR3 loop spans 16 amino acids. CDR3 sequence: CASSSLAGGSTDTQYF. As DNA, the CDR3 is TGTGCCAGCAGCTCCCTAGCGGGAGGGAGCACAGATACGCAGTATTTT. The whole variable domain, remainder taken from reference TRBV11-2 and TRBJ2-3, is EAGVAQSPRYKIIEKRQSVAFWCNPISGHATLYWYQQILGQGPKLLIQFQNNGVVDDSQLPKDRFSAERLKGVDSTLKIQPAKLEDSAVYLCASSSLAGGSTDTQYFGPGTRLTVL.

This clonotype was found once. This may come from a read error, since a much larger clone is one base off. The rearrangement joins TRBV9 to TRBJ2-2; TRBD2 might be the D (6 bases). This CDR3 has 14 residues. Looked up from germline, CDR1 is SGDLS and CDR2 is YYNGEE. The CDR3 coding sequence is TGTGCCAGCAGAGGGGACTCCTCCACCGGGGGGCTGTTTTTT. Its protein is CASRGDSSTGGLFF.

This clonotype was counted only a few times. CDR3 nucleotides: TGCAGCGCTTCAAGGGGAGCGGGGGGCTCCTACGAGCAGTACTTC. It yields the protein CSASRGAGGSYEQYF. V is TRBV29-1 and J is TRBJ2-7, with TRBD2 identical over 9 bases. This CDR3 has 15 amino acids. Unmatched junction bases numbered 10, after V lost 7 bases and J lost 0 bases. Looked up from germline, CDR1 is SQVTM and CDR2 is ANQGSEA.

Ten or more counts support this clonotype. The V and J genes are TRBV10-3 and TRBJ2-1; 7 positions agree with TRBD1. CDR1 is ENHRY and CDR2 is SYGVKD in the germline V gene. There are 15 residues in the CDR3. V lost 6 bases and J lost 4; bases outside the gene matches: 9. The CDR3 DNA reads TGTGCCATCAGCGACCCCAGGGGGTCGTACAATGAGCAGTTCTTC. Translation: CAISDPRGSYNEQFF.

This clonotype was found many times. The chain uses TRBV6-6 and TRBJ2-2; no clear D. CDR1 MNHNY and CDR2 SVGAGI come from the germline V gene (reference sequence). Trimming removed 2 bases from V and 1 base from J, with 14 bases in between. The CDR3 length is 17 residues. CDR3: CASSYKFGRLNTGELFF. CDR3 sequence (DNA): TGTGCCAGCAGTTACAAATTCGGCCGATTGAACACCGGGGAGCTGTTTTTT.

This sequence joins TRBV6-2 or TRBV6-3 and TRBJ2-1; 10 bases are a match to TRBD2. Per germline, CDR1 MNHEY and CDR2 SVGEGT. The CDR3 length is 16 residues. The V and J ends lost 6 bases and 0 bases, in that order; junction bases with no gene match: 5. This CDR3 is CASSPGLADSYNEQFF. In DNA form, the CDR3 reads TGTGCCAGCAGCCCCGGACTAGCGGACTCCTACAATGAGCAGTTCTTC.

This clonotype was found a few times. CDR3 protein: CASSFRSGWEGLYEQYF. CDR3 nucleotide sequence: TGTGCCAGCAGTTTTAGGTCTGGGTGGGAGGGCCTATACGAGCAGTACTTC. The chain joins TRBV27 to TRBJ2-7; 7 bases line up with TRBD2. This CDR3 has 17 residues. Per the germline V gene, CDR1 is MNHEY and CDR2 is SMNVEV (reference sequence). The ends lost 3 bases at V and 4 bases at J; junction bases unmatched: 15.

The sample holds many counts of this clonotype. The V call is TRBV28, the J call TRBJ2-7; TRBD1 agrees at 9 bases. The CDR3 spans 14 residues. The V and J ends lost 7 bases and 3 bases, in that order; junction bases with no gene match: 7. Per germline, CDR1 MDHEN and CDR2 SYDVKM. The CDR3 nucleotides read TGTGCCAGCATCCCCAGGGACAGGGTCTACGAGCAGTACTTC. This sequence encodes CASIPRDRVYEQYF.

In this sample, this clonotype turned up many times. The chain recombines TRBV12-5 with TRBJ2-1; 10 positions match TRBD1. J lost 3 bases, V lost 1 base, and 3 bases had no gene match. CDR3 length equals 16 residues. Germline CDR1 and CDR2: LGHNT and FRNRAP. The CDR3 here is CASGLADRGLYNEQFF. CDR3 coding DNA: TGTGCTAGTGGTTTGGCAGACAGGGGGCTCTACAATGAGCAGTTCTTC.